A selection of T cell receptor beta chains follows, all from one sample in a study of cytomegalovirus exposure and HLA in healthy donors. Profiling relied on immunoSEQ multiplex PCR, and the TCRdb table lists in-frame clones only, not all of them. The sample carries some 150,000 clones, 89% recorded once. Specimen: PBMCs. The receptors originated from a woman aged 18-29 years in good health and CMV-seropositive. The CDR3 runs from the conserved cysteine through the conserved F or W. A D gene is named only where the DNA matches it firmly. Clone size is stated in some rows and not others, as once, few, many or a class when expanded.

d_gene	j_gene	v_gene	abundance	CDR3nt	CDR3aa
NA	TRBJ2-3	TRBV7-2	NA	TGTGCCAGCAGCTTAGTAGAGAGGCCCACAGATACGCAGTATTTT	CASSLVERPTDTQYF
TRBD2	TRBJ2-3	TRBV4-2	NA	TGTGCCAGCAGCCAGTCCTCTAGCGGGGGAAACACAGATACGCAGTATTTT	CASSQSSSGGNTDTQYF
NA	TRBJ1-1	TRBV11-3	NA	TGTGCCAGCAGCATTTATATGACAGAATCTGAAGCTTTCTTT	CASSIYMTESEAFF
TRBD1	TRBJ1-1	TRBV13	NA	TGTGCCAGCAGTTTACAACAGGGGTCCACAAGGATGAACACTGAAGCTTTCTTT	CASSLQQGSTRMNTEAFF
TRBD2	TRBJ2-5	TRBV10-3	NA	TGTGCCATCAGTTTGGGGACTAGCGGACAAGAGACCCAGTACTTC	CAISLGTSGQETQYF
TRBD2	TRBJ2-3	TRBV5-4	NA	TGTGCCAGCAGTGAAACTAGCGGGGTAACAGATACGCAGTATTTT	CASSETSGVTDTQYF
NA	TRBJ2-5	TRBV6-5	NA	TGTGCCAGCAGACGAACCGGGACTGTTCGTGAGACCCAGTACTTC	CASRRTGTVRETQYF
TRBD2	TRBJ2-1	TRBV6-1	NA	TGTGCCAGCAGTGAATGGGATCCGACTAGCGGGGGTACTGATGAGCAGTTCTTC	CASSEWDPTSGGTDEQFF
NA	TRBJ2-3	TRBV28	NA	TGTGCCAGCAGGGGCTCAAGCTGGGTTGCAGATACGCAGTATTTT	CASRGSSWVADTQYF
NA	TRBJ2-1	TRBV2	NA	TGTGCCAGCAGACCCAGGTGGGTAACCTACAATGAGCAGTTCTTC	CASRPRWVTYNEQFF
NA	TRBJ2-7	TRBV5-1	once	TGCGCCAGCAGCTTGGGGACAGACGAGCAGTACTTC	CASSLGTDEQYF
NA	TRBJ1-2	TRBV20-1	once	TGCAGTACTGACAGCCCGGATGGCTACACCTTC	CSTDSPDGYTF
NA	TRBJ1-2	TRBV27	NA	TGTGCCAGCAGTTTATCGGGGGCGGGGGCTAACTATGGCTACACCTTC	CASSLSGAGANYGYTF
TRBD1	TRBJ2-5	TRBV5-5	NA	TGTGCCAGCAGTCCTAGGACAGGGGAGGCCGAGACCCAGTACTTC	CASSPRTGEAETQYF
NA	TRBJ2-7	TRBV28	NA	TGTGCCAGCAGTTTATTCCTCGGCCAGGGAAACGAGCAGTACTTC	CASSLFLGQGNEQYF
TRBD2	TRBJ2-3	TRBV2	NA	TGTGCCAGCAGTGGGACTAGCGGGGGTCGTCACACAGATACGCAGTATTTT	CASSGTSGGRHTDTQYF
NA	TRBJ1-2	TRBV18	NA	TGTGCCAGCTCACCTTCTTCAGGCTCCTCGGGGTATGGCTACACCTTC	CASSPSSGSSGYGYTF
TRBD2	TRBJ2-3	TRBV2	NA	TGTGCCAGCATCGAGACTAGCGGGGGGACAGATACGCAGTATTTT	CASIETSGGTDTQYF
NA	TRBJ2-1	TRBV27	NA	TGTGCCAGCAGTTTAACTAGGTTCAATGAGCAGTTCTTC	CASSLTRFNEQFF
TRBD1	TRBJ1-1	TRBV28	NA	TGTGCCAGCATCGGGCGGACAGGGATGAACACTGAAGCTTTCTTT	CASIGRTGMNTEAFF
TRBD2	TRBJ2-3	TRBV27	NA	TGTGCCAGCAGTATTATAGCGGGGGGGAGCACAGATACGCAGTATTTT	CASSIIAGGSTDTQYF
NA	TRBJ2-1	TRBV5-1	NA	TGCGCCAGCAGCTTGGCAGGGTTCAATGAGCAGTTCTTC	CASSLAGFNEQFF
TRBD1	TRBJ2-1	TRBV4-3	NA	TGCGCCAGCAGCCATGAGGGGGCCGATGAGCAGTTCTTC	CASSHEGADEQFF
TRBD2	TRBJ2-7	TRBV28	NA	TGTGCCAGCAGTGGGCGGGGGAGCTCCTACGAGCAGTACTTC	CASSGRGSSYEQYF
NA	TRBJ2-5	TRBV27	NA	TGTGCCAGCAGTTTTTCCCCCAGTGCGGGGCAAGAGACCCAGTACTTC	CASSFSPSAGQETQYF
NA	TRBJ1-6	TRBV30	NA	TGTGCCTGGAGTGTGGCACCCCTTAATTCACCCCTCCACTTT	CAWSVAPLNSPLHF
NA	TRBJ1-1	TRBV25-1	NA	TGTGCCAGCAGTCCCCCTTGGGATGTAAGGGGAGAAGCTTTCTTT	CASSPPWDVRGEAFF
TRBD1	TRBJ1-1	TRBV27	NA	TGTGCCAGCAGTTTGGACAGGGATTGGAACACTGAAGCTTTCTTT	CASSLDRDWNTEAFF
NA	TRBJ1-5	TRBV27	NA	TGTGCCAGCAGTTTGGCGGTTAGCAATCAGCCCCAGCATTTT	CASSLAVSNQPQHF
TRBD2	TRBJ2-5	TRBV5-1	NA	TGCGCCAGCAGCTTGTTGCGGGGGGGCCTGGAGACCCAGTACTTC	CASSLLRGGLETQYF
TRBD2	TRBJ2-2	TRBV7-2	NA	TGTGCCAGCAGCCCTAGCGGGGGGGCCACCGGGGAGCTGTTTTTT	CASSPSGGATGELFF
NA	TRBJ2-7	TRBV27	many	TGTGCCAGCAGCCCTCCTTTACAGGGACAAAGCTCCTACGAGCAGTACTTC	CASSPPLQGQSSYEQYF
TRBD1	TRBJ2-7	TRBV5-1	NA	TGCGCCAGCACCCCCGGGACAGGAGCTTGGGAGCAGTACTTC	CASTPGTGAWEQYF
NA	TRBJ1-5	TRBV2	NA	TGTGCCAGCAAGGGGATTTATAGCAATCAGCCCCAGCATTTT	CASKGIYSNQPQHF
TRBD1	TRBJ1-2	TRBV5-1	NA	TGCGCCAGCAGCACCGGGACAGGAGCTAACTATGGCTACACCTTC	CASSTGTGANYGYTF
NA	TRBJ2-2	TRBV7-8	NA	TGTGCCAGCAGCTTAGGGAACAGAAACACCGGGGAGCTGTTTTTT	CASSLGNRNTGELFF
NA	TRBJ2-1	TRBV10-3	NA	TGTGCCACCGGGGCTAGCGACGGCAATGAGCAGTTCTTC	CATGASDGNEQFF
NA	TRBJ1-2	TRBV28	NA	TGTGCCAGCAGTTTATCAGGGGTTGGCTACACCTTC	CASSLSGVGYTF
NA	TRBJ1-1	TRBV28	NA	TGTGCCAGCAGTTTAGTTTTGGTGGTCGGGAACACTGAAGCTTTCTTT	CASSLVLVVGNTEAFF
NA	TRBJ1-2	TRBV2	NA	TGTGCCAGCGTTTGGTCAACTGTGCTTAACTATGGCTACACCTTC	CASVWSTVLNYGYTF
TRBD1	TRBJ2-4	TRBV10-1	NA	TGCGCCAGCAGTCAATCCGGGACAGTTCTAGCCAAAAACATTCAGTACTTC	CASSQSGTVLAKNIQYF
NA	TRBJ1-6	TRBV6-5	NA	TGTGCCAGCAGCCAACAGGGAATAGGTTCACCCCTCCACTTT	CASSQQGIGSPLHF
NA	TRBJ2-5	TRBV5-1	NA	TGCGCCAGCAGCCCGGACTGGAAAGAGACCCAGTACTTC	CASSPDWKETQYF
TRBD1	TRBJ1-2	TRBV7-2	NA	TGTGCCAGCAGCCCAAGGGGACAGGCCCCCGTCTATGGCTACACCTTC	CASSPRGQAPVYGYTF